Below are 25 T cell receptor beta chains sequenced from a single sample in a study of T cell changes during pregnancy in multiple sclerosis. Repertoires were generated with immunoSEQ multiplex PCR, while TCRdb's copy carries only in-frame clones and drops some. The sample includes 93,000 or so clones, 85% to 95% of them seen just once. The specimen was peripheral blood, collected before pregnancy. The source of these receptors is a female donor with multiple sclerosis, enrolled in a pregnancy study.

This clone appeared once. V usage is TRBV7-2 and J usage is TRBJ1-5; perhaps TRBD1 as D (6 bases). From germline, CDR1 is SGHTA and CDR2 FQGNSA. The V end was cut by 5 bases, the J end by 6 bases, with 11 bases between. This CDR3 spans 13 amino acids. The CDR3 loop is CASSLQGSQPQHF. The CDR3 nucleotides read TGTGCCAGCAGCCTACAGGGAAGTCAGCCCCAGCATTTT.

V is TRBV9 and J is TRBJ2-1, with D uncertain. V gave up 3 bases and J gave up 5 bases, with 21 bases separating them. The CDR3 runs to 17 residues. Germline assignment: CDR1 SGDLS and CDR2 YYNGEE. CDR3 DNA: TGTGCCAGCAGCGCAGGTAACTCGTTCAATCGACACAATGAGCAGTTCTTC. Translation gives CASSAGNSFNRHNEQFF.

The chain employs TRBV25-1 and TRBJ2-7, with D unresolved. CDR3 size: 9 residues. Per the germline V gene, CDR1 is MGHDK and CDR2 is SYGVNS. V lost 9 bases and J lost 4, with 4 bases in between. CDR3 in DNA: TGTGCCAGTAGATACGAGCAGTACTTC. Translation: CASRYEQYF.

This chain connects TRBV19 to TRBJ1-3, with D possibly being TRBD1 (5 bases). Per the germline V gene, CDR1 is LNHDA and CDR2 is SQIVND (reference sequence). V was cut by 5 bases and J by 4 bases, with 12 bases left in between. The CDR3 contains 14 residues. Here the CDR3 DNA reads TGTGCCAGTAGTCCCAGGGTTTACGGAAACACCATATATTTT. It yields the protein CASSPRVYGNTIYF.

In DNA form, the CDR3 reads TGCGCCAGCAGTCAAGGGGATACAGGGAGCTCCTACGAGCAGTACTTC. Translating gives CASSQGDTGSSYEQYF. V and J are TRBV23-1 and TRBJ2-7; possible D gene TRBD1, 6 bases. TRBV23-1 is labeled an ORF, and its function is uncertain. CDR3 size: 16 residues. The V gene lost 2 bases and the J gene lost 0 bases, with 14 bases spanning the gap.

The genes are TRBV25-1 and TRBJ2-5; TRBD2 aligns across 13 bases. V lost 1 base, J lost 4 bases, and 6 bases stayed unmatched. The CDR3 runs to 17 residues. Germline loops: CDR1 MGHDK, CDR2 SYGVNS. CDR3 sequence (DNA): TGTGCCAGCAGTGAATCCCGGACTAGCGGGAGAGGAGAGACCCAGTACTTC. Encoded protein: CASSESRTSGRGETQYF.

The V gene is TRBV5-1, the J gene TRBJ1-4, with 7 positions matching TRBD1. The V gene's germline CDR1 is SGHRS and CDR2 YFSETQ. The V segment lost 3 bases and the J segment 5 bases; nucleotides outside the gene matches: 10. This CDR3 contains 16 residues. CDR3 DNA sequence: TGCGCCAGCAGCTCGACCAGACAGGGTAGGAATGAAAAACTGTTTTTT. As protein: CASSSTRQGRNEKLFF.

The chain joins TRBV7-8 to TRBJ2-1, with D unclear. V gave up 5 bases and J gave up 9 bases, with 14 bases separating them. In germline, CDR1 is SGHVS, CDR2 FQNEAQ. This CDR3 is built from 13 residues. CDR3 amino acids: CASSLVEVGEQFF. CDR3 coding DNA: TGTGCCAGCAGCCTAGTCGAGGTTGGTGAGCAGTTCTTC. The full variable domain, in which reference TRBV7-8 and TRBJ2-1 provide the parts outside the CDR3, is GAGVSQSPRYKVAKRGQDVALRCDPISGHVSLFWYQQALGQGPEFLTYFQNEAQLDKSGLPSDRFFAERPEGSVSTLKIQRTQQEDSAVYLCASSLVEVGEQFFGPGTRLTVL.

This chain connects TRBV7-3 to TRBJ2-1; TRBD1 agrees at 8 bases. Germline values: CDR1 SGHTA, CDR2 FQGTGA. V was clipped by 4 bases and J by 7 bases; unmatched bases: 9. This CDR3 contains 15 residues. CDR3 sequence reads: CASSSGTGLVNEQFF. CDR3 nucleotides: TGTGCCAGCAGCTCGGGGACAGGTTTGGTTAATGAGCAGTTCTTC.

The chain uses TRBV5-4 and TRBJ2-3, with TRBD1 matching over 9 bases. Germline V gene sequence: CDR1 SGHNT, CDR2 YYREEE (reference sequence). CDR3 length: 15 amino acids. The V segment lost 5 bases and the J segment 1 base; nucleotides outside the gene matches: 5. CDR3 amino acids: CASSSTGGRTDTQYF. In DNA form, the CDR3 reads TGTGCCAGCAGTTCGACAGGGGGACGCACAGATACGCAGTATTTT. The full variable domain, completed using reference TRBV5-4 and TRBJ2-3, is ETGVTQSPTHLIKTRGQQVTLRCSSQSGHNTVSWYQQALGQGPQFIFQYYREEENGRGNFPPRFSGLQFPNYSSELNVNALELDDSALYLCASSSTGGRTDTQYFGPGTRLTVL.

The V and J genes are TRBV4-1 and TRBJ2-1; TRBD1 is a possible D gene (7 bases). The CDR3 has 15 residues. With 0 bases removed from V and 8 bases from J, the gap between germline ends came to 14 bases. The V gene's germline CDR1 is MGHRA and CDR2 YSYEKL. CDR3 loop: CASSQESGGGDEQFF. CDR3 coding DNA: TGCGCCAGCAGCCAAGAATCAGGAGGGGGCGATGAGCAGTTCTTC.

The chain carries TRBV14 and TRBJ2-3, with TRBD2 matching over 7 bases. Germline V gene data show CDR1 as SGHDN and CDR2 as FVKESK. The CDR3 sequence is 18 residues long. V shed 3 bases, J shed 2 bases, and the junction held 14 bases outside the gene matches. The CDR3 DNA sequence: TGTGCCAGCAGCCAGATACCCGCGACTAGCTTTTTCACAGATACGCAGTATTTT. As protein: CASSQIPATSFFTDTQYF.

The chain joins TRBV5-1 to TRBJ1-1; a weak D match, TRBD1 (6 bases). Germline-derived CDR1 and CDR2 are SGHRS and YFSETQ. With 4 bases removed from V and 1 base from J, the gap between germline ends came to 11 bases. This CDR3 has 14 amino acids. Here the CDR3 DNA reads TGCGCCAGCAGCGTGAGGGGGGGGAACACTGAAGCTTTCTTT. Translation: CASSVRGGNTEAFF.

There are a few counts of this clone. CDR3 DNA sequence: TGCGCCAGCAGCCGAGGCGGGGGGCGCTGGGGAAACACCATATATTTT. Encoded protein: CASSRGGGRWGNTIYF. The rearrangement uses TRBV4-3 and TRBJ1-3; a weak D match, TRBD1 (6 bases). CDR1 LGHNA and CDR2 YSLEER come from the germline V gene. This CDR3 contains 16 residues. V was clipped by 4 bases and J by 4 bases, with 17 bases between them.

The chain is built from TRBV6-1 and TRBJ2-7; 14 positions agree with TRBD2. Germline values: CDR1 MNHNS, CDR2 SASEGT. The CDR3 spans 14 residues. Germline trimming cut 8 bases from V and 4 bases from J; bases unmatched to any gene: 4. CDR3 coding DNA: TGTGCCAGCGGGACTAGCGGGAGAGTGTACGAGCAGTACTTC. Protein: CASGTSGRVYEQYF.

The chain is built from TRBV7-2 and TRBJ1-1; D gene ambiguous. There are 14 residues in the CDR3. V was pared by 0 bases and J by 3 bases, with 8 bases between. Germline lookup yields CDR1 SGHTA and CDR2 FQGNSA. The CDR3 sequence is CASSLARQDTEAFF. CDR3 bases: TGTGCCAGCAGCTTAGCGAGACAAGACACTGAAGCTTTCTTT.

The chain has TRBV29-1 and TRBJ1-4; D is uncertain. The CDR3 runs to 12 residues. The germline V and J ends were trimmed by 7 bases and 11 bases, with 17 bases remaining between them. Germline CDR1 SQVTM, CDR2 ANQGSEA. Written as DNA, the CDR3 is TGCAGCGAAAGAGGCCTCTTCAAGAAACTGTTTTTT. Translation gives CSERGLFKKLFF.

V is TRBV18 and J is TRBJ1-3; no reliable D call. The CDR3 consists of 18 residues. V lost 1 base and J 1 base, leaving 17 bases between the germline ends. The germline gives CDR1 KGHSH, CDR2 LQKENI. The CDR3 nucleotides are TGTGCCAGCTCACCACTTCCCCCTTACGTTCAGTCTGGAAACACCATATATTTT. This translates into CASSPLPPYVQSGNTIYF. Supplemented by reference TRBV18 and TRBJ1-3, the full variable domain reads NAGVMQNPRHLVRRRGQEARLRCSPMKGHSHVYWYRQLPEEGLKFMVYLQKENIIDESGMPKERFSAEFPKEGPSILRIQQVVRGDSAAYFCASSPLPPYVQSGNTIYFGEGSWLTVV.

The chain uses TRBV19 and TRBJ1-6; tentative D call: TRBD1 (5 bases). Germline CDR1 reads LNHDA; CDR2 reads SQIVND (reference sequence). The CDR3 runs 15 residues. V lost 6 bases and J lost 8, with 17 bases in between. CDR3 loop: CASSPRGTLDSPLHF. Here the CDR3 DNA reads TGTGCCAGTAGCCCCCGGGGGACTCTTGATTCACCCCTCCACTTT.

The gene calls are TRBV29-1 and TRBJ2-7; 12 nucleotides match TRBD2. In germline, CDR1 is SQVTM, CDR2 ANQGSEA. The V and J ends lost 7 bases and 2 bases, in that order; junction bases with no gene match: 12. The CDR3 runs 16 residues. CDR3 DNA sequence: TGCAGCGCCGTGGGACTAGCGGGTTCCCCCACCTACGAGCAGTACTTC. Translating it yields CSAVGLAGSPTYEQYF.

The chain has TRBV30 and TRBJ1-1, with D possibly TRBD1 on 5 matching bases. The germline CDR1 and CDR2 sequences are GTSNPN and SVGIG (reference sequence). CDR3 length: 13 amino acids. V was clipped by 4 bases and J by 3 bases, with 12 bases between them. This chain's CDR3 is CAWTPGRDTEAFF. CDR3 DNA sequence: TGTGCCTGGACTCCAGGGAGGGACACTGAAGCTTTCTTT.

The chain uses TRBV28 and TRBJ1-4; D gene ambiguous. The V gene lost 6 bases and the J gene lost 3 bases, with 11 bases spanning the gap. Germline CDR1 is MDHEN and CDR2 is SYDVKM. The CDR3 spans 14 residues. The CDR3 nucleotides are TGTGCCAGCAGGGAGGGAGGCGCTAATGAAAAACTGTTTTTT. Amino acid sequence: CASREGGANEKLFF.

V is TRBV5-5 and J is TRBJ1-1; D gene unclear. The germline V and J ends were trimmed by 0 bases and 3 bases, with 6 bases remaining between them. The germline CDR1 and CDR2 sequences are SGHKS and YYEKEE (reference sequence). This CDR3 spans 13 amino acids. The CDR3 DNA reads TGTGCCAGCAGCTTGGCCATGTACACTGAAGCTTTCTTT. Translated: CASSLAMYTEAFF. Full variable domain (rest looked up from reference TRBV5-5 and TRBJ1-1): DAGVTQSPTHLIKTRGQQVTLRCSPISGHKSVSWYQQVLGQGPQFIFQYYEKEERGRGNFPDRFSARQFPNYSSELNVNALLLGDSALYLCASSLAMYTEAFFGQGTRLTVV.

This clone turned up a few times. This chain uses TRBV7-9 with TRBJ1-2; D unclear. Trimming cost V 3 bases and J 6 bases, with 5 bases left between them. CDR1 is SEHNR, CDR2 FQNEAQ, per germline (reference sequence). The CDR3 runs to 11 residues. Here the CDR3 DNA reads TGTGCCAGCAGCTTGTCTGATGGCTACACCTTC. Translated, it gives CASSLSDGYTF.

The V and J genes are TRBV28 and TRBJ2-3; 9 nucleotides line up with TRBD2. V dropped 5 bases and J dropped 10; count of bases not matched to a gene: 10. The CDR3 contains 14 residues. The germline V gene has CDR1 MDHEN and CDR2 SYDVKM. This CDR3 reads CASSRPAGGQAQYF. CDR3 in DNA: TGTGCCAGCAGTCGCCCAGCGGGAGGCCAAGCGCAGTATTTT.